These 29 T cell receptor beta chains originate from one sample sequenced in a study of T cell responses to AZD1222 COVID-19 vaccine. The repertoire was sequenced with immunoSEQ multiplex PCR; TCRdb's copy has only in-frame clones and lacks some. The sample shows approximately 100,000 clones, roughly nine tenths of them seen only once. The sequences come from peripheral blood, collected 28 days after the second AZD1222 dose. The receptors were gathered from an adult who received the AZD1222 COVID-19 vaccine.

The genes are TRBV15 and TRBJ2-3; D unresolved. V shed 0 bases and J shed 9 bases, with 13 bases lying between them. This CDR3 has 14 residues. Germline CDR1 LNHNV, CDR2 YYDKDF (reference sequence). CDR3 protein: CATSREDPKGTQYF. The CDR3 DNA is TGTGCCACCAGCAGAGAGGATCCTAAGGGAACGCAGTATTTT.

DNA of the CDR3: TGTGCCAGCAGCTTCCTAGCGGGGGGGCTGAATGAGCAGTTCTTC. Translating it yields CASSFLAGGLNEQFF. V gene TRBV5-5 combines with J gene TRBJ2-1; 12 bases are a match to TRBD2. The CDR3 covers 15 residues. V was clipped by 2 bases and J by 7 bases; unmatched bases: 4. Germline lookup yields CDR1 SGHKS and CDR2 YYEKEE (reference sequence).

V usage is TRBV24-1 and J usage is TRBJ1-2, with 12 bases fitting TRBD1. The V segment lost 0 bases and the J segment 0 bases; nucleotides outside the gene matches: 4. This CDR3 has 18 amino acids. Germline V gene data show CDR1 as KGHDR and CDR2 as SFDVKD. The CDR3 spells CATSDLRDRGQANYGYTF. The CDR3 nucleotides are TGTGCCACCAGTGATTTGAGGGACAGGGGGCAAGCTAACTATGGCTACACCTTC.

This chain connects TRBV5-1 to TRBJ2-1; the match to TRBD2 covers 7 bases. Germline V CDR1 and CDR2: SGHRS, YFSETQ. The CDR3 is 15 residues long. V was pared by 4 bases and J by 5 bases, with 9 bases of the junction left unmatched. In DNA form, the CDR3 reads TGCGCCAGCAGCCGGGCCGGGACTAAAGACAATGAGCAGTTCTTC. This gives the protein CASSRAGTKDNEQFF.

The chain is built from TRBV6-2 or TRBV6-3 and TRBJ2-3; 11 nucleotides line up with TRBD1. V was pared by 0 bases and J by 2 bases, with 1 base of the junction left unmatched. The germline V gene encodes CDR1 MNHEY and CDR2 SVGEGT. The CDR3 extends over 16 amino acids. CDR3 protein: CASSYSGQGDTDTQYF. The DNA for the CDR3 is TGTGCCAGCAGTTACTCGGGACAGGGGGACACAGATACGCAGTATTTT.

CDR3 bases: TGTGCCAGCAGCTCGGACAGGGACCACACAGATACGCAGTATTTT. Translated, it gives CASSSDRDHTDTQYF. The rearrangement uses TRBV5-4 and TRBJ2-3, with 8 bases fitting TRBD1. There are 15 residues in the CDR3. Germline V CDR1 and CDR2: SGHNT, YYREEE (reference sequence). V trimming: 3 bases; J trimming: 2 bases; junction bases outside the gene matches: 5.

This chain connects TRBV5-1 to TRBJ1-4, with D hard to call. The CDR3 loop spans 14 amino acids. With 4 bases removed from V and 4 bases from J, the gap between germline ends came to 11 bases. Germline CDR1 and CDR2: SGHRS and YFSETQ. The CDR3 here is CASSPVADNEKLFF. In DNA form, the CDR3 reads TGCGCCAGCAGCCCGGTGGCGGATAATGAAAAACTGTTTTTT.

The chain joins TRBV2 to TRBJ1-1; D might be TRBD1 (5 bases). Trimming took off 7 bases at V and 5 bases at J, with 14 bases between the two ends. This CDR3 contains 13 residues. Per the germline V gene, CDR1 is SNHLY and CDR2 is FYNNEI. DNA of the CDR3: TGTGCCAGCACGGGGGGTCGGGGGACTGAAGCTTTCTTT. Amino acid sequence: CASTGGRGTEAFF.

This rearrangement joins TRBV7-2 to TRBJ2-3; 7 bases align to TRBD2. There are 15 residues in the CDR3. V shed 0 bases and J 2 bases; nucleotides not matched to a gene: 2. Germline values: CDR1 SGHTA, CDR2 FQGNSA. The CDR3 loop reads CASSLAGLNTDTQYF. CDR3 DNA sequence: TGTGCCAGCAGCTTAGCGGGACTAAACACAGATACGCAGTATTTT.

The genes are TRBV9 and TRBJ2-7, with unresolved D. This CDR3 contains 13 residues. Germline V gene data show CDR1 as SGDLS and CDR2 as YYNGEE. V was cut by 0 bases and J by 1 base, with 5 bases left in between. The CDR3 sequence: CASSVGPSYEQYF. The CDR3 coding sequence is TGTGCCAGCAGCGTAGGCCCTTCCTACGAGCAGTACTTC. Drawing the rest from reference TRBV9 and TRBJ2-7, the complete variable domain is DSGVTQTPKHLITATGQRVTLRCSPRSGDLSVYWYQQSLDQGLQFLIQYYNGEERAKGNILERFSAQQFPDLHSELNLSSLELGDSALYFCASSVGPSYEQYFGPGTRLTVT.

The chain carries TRBV5-6 and TRBJ1-1; a possible D gene is TRBD1 (6 bases). This CDR3 has 13 amino acids. Per germline, CDR1 SGHDT and CDR2 YYEEEE. V was pared by 5 bases and J by 1 base, with 9 bases between. CDR3 protein: CASRGTRNTEAFF. The CDR3 DNA is TGTGCCAGCAGAGGGACACGGAACACTGAAGCTTTCTTT.

The chain couples TRBV7-2 to TRBJ1-2; the D is unclear. Trimming removed 1 base at V and 4 bases at J, with 10 bases between. CDR3 length: 14 residues. From germline, CDR1 is SGHTA and CDR2 FQGNSA. CDR3 amino acids: CASSLVESVYGYTF. CDR3 DNA: TGTGCCAGCAGCTTAGTGGAGTCAGTCTATGGCTACACCTTC. The full variable domain, completed using reference TRBV7-2 and TRBJ1-2, is GAGVSQSPSNKVTEKGKDVELRCDPISGHTALYWYRQSLGQGLEFLIYFQGNSAPDKSGLPSDRFSAERTGGSVSTLTIQRTQQEDSAVYLCASSLVESVYGYTFGSGTRLTVV.

The chain uses TRBV15 and TRBJ1-4, with D maybe TRBD1 (5 bases). Per the germline V gene, CDR1 is LNHNV and CDR2 is YYDKDF (reference sequence). This CDR3 spans 16 amino acids. Trimming left V 0 bases short and J 0 bases short, with 8 bases between. The CDR3 DNA reads TGTGCCACCAGCAGAGACGAGACAGCAACTAATGAAAAACTGTTTTTT. As protein: CATSRDETATNEKLFF.

The chain uses TRBV24-1 and TRBJ2-2; TRBD2 matches 9 bases. The V and J ends lost 5 bases and 10 bases, in that order; junction bases with no gene match: 7. Germline values: CDR1 KGHDR, CDR2 SFDVKD. The CDR3 has 14 residues. CDR3 sequence reads: CATSVSGGASELFF. CDR3 DNA sequence: TGTGCCACCAGTGTTAGCGGGGGAGCTTCGGAGCTGTTTTTT.

The chain recombines TRBV5-1 with TRBJ2-1; D gene unclear. CDR1 SGHRS and CDR2 YFSETQ come from the germline V gene. Between the trimmed V and J ends, which lost 4 bases and 0 bases, there was a span of 17 bases. CDR3 size: 17 residues. This CDR3 reads CASSPTSSRSSYNEQFF. In nucleotides, the CDR3 is TGCGCCAGCAGCCCAACCTCCTCGAGGAGCTCCTACAATGAGCAGTTCTTC.

The chain uses TRBV19 and TRBJ2-7; 9 positions match TRBD1. CDR1 and CDR2 (germline): LNHDA, SQIVND (reference sequence). Trimming cost V 3 bases and J 5 bases; bases outside gene matches: 5. The CDR3 is 14 residues long. CDR3: CASSMLQGANEQYF. DNA of the CDR3: TGTGCCAGTAGTATGTTACAGGGGGCCAACGAGCAGTACTTC.

This chain joins TRBV6-1 and TRBJ1-6, with 8 bases identical to TRBD1. V was pared by 4 bases and J by 9 bases, with 17 bases of the junction left unmatched. The CDR3 loop spans 18 amino acids. Per the germline V gene, CDR1 is MNHNS and CDR2 is SASEGT. The CDR3 coding sequence is TGTGCCAGCAGTGCTAGGACAGGGAGCGCAGGGGTGGGTTCACCCCTCCACTTT. It is translated as CASSARTGSAGVGSPLHF.

The chain has TRBV5-5 and TRBJ2-2; no definite D call. V lost 3 bases and J lost 4, with 4 bases in between. The germline CDR1 and CDR2 sequences are SGHKS and YYEKEE (reference sequence). The CDR3 is 12 amino acids. CDR3 protein: CASSWTTGELFF. The CDR3, as DNA: TGTGCCAGCAGCTGGACCACCGGGGAGCTGTTTTTT.

This sequence joins TRBV5-4 and TRBJ1-1; D uncertain. This CDR3 has 13 residues. Between the trimmed V and J ends, which lost 0 bases and 2 bases, there was a span of 5 bases. The germline CDR1 and CDR2 sequences are SGHNT and YYREEE (reference sequence). The CDR3 DNA reads TGTGCCAGCAGCTTGGACAGTAACACTGAAGCTTTCTTT. Translating gives CASSLDSNTEAFF.

This chain joins TRBV28 and TRBJ1-6; TRBD1 is a possible D gene (5 bases). Germline V gene lookup returns CDR1 MDHEN and CDR2 SYDVKM. The V gene lost 2 bases and the J gene lost 9 bases, with 11 bases spanning the gap. The CDR3 extends over 14 amino acids. The CDR3 here is CASSLGQGGSPLHF. The CDR3 DNA sequence: TGTGCCAGCAGTTTAGGGCAGGGAGGTTCACCCCTCCACTTT.

Only one count was recorded for this clone. This chain uses TRBV5-1 with TRBJ1-6; 12 bases agree with TRBD1. The CDR3 runs 18 residues. Germline CDR1 SGHRS, CDR2 YFSETQ. V was clipped by 4 bases and J by 9 bases; unmatched bases: 14. DNA for the CDR3: TGCGCCAGCAGCAATAACCCGGGAGGGACAGGGGGCAGTTCACCCCTCCACTTT. It encodes CASSNNPGGTGGSSPLHF.

The chain joins TRBV27 to TRBJ1-1; D call uncertain. Germline lookup yields CDR1 MNHEY and CDR2 SMNVEV (reference sequence). The CDR3 runs 15 residues. Trimming took 5 bases from V and 1 from J, leaving 14 bases between them. DNA for the CDR3: TGTGCCAGCAGTCCCCGCGACACCCGGAACACTGAAGCTTTCTTT. It encodes CASSPRDTRNTEAFF.

J is TRBJ1-3 and V is TRBV13; 10 nucleotides line up with TRBD1. The CDR3 extends over 16 amino acids. The germline V gene encodes CDR1 PRHDT and CDR2 FYEKMQ (reference sequence). Trimming cost V 5 bases and J 2 bases; bases outside gene matches: 6. Written as DNA, the CDR3 is TGTGCCAGCAGCCTTAGGGGGACAGGGGCTGGAAACACCATATATTTT. Translated: CASSLRGTGAGNTIYF.

The chain recombines TRBV19 with TRBJ1-2, with a tentative D call TRBD1 (6 bases). Trimming took 5 bases from V and 1 from J, leaving 11 bases between them. This CDR3 has 14 residues. Germline V lookup: CDR1 LNHDA, CDR2 SQIVND (reference sequence). CDR3 nucleotide sequence: TGTGCCAGTAGTCTACAGGGCCTTAACTATGGCTACACCTTC. The encoded protein is CASSLQGLNYGYTF.

The V call is TRBV5-1, the J call TRBJ2-1; D call uncertain. Germline CDR1 SGHRS, CDR2 YFSETQ. This CDR3 has 16 residues. Trimming stripped 4 bases from V and 0 bases from J, with 14 bases between. CDR3 protein: CASSPPTASSYNEQFF. Here the CDR3 DNA reads TGCGCCAGCAGCCCCCCGACGGCTAGCTCCTACAATGAGCAGTTCTTC.

V and J are TRBV13 and TRBJ2-4, with TRBD1 identical over 7 bases. Per the germline V gene, CDR1 is PRHDT and CDR2 is FYEKMQ (reference sequence). This CDR3 comprises 14 residues. V was pared by 5 bases and J by 6 bases, with 7 bases of the junction left unmatched. CDR3 in DNA: TGTGCCAGCAGCCGACAGGGTTTTAGAAACATTCAGTACTTC. Residues: CASSRQGFRNIQYF.

This chain uses TRBV6-6 with TRBJ2-7; maybe TRBD2 (5 bases). V was clipped by 2 bases and J by 3 bases, with 14 bases between them. Germline lookup yields CDR1 MNHNY and CDR2 SVGAGI (reference sequence). This CDR3 region has 15 residues. The CDR3 loop is CASSYRESTRYEQYF. CDR3 bases: TGTGCCAGCAGTTACAGGGAGTCGACTCGCTACGAGCAGTACTTC.

The chain links TRBV7-9 to TRBJ1-3; TRBD1 might be the D (5 bases). CDR3 length: 15 residues. Trimming took 5 bases from V and 0 from J, leaving 11 bases between them. Germline V gene data show CDR1 as SEHNR and CDR2 as FQNEAQ (reference sequence). The CDR3 sequence is CASSARGISGNTIYF. CDR3 sequence (DNA): TGTGCCAGCAGCGCTAGGGGTATCTCTGGAAACACCATATATTTT.

The V gene is TRBV27, the J gene TRBJ2-5; 12 nucleotides agree with TRBD2. Germline CDR1 MNHEY, CDR2 SMNVEV (reference sequence). V shed 7 bases and J 1 base; nucleotides not matched to a gene: 4. The CDR3 is 15 residues long. DNA for the CDR3: TGTGCCAGCACTAGCGGGGGGGCCGGCCAAGAGACCCAGTACTTC. Amino acids: CASTSGGAGQETQYF.